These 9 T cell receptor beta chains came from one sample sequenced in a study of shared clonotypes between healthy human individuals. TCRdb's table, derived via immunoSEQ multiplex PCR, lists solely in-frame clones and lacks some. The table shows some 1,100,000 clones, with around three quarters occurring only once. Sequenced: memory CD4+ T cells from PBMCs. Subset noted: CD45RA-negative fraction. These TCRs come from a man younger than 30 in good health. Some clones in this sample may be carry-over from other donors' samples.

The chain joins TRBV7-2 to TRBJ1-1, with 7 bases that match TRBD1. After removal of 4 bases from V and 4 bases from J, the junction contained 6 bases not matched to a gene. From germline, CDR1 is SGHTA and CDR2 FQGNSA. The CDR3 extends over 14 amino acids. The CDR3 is CASSSQGGLTEAFF. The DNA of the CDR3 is TGTGCCAGCAGCTCCCAGGGGGGGCTCACTGAAGCTTTCTTT.

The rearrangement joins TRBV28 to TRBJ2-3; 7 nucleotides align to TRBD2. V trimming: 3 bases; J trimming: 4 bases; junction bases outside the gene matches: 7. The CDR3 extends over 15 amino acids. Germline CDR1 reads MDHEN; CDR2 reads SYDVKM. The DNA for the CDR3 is TGTGCCAGCAGTTTTAATGCGGGAGTCTCAGATACGCAGTATTTT. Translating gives CASSFNAGVSDTQYF.

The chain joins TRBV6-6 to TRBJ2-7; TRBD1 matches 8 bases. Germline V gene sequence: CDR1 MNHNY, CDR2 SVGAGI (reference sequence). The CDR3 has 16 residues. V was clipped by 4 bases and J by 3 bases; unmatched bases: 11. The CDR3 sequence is CASSSDRAPNLYEQYF. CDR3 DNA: TGTGCCAGCAGTTCGGACAGGGCCCCCAATCTCTACGAGCAGTACTTC.

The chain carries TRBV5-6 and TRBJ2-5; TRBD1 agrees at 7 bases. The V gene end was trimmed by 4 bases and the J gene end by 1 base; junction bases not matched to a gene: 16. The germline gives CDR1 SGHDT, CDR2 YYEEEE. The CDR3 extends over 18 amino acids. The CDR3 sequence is CASSGGLTGKGLQETQYF. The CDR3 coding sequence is TGTGCCAGCAGCGGGGGCCTGACAGGGAAAGGCCTCCAAGAGACCCAGTACTTC.

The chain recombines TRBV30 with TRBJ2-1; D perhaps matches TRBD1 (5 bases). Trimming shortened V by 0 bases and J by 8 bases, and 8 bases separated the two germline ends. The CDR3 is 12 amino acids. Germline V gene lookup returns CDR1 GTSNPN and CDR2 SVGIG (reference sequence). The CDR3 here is CAWSVQVHEQFF. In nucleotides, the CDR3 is TGTGCCTGGAGTGTACAGGTTCATGAGCAGTTCTTC.

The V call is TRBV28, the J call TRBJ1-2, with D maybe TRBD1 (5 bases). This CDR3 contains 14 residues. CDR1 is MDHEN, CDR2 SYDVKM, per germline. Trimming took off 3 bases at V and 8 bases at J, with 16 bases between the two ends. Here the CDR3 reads CASSLGGALRGYTF. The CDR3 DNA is TGTGCCAGCAGTTTGGGGGGAGCACTTAGGGGCTACACCTTC.

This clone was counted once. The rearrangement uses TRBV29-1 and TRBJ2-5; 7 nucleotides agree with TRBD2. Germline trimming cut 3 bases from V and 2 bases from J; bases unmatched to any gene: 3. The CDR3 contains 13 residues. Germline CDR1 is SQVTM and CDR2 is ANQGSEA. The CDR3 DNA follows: TGCAGCGTTGAGCGGGGGTTGCAAGAGACCCAGTACTTC. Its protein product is CSVERGLQETQYF.

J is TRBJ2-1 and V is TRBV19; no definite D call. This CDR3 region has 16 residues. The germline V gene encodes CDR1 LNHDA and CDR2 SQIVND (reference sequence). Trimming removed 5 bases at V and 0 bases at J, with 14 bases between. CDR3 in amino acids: CASSRSSLGSYNEQFF. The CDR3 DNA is TGTGCCAGTAGTCGTAGCAGTCTTGGCTCCTACAATGAGCAGTTCTTC.

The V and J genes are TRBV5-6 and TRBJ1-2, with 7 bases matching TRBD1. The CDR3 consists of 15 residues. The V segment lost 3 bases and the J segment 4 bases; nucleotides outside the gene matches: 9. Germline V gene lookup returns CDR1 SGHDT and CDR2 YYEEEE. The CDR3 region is CASSWGTVMGYGYTF. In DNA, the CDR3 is TGTGCCAGCAGCTGGGGGACAGTGATGGGCTATGGCTACACCTTC.